This T cell receptor beta chain was found in a study of shared clonotypes between healthy human individuals. Study as a whole: CD4 naive and CD4 memory each took three plates per donor, while CD8 naive took two and CD8 memory one. Regarding the study as a whole: Roughly 4.6% of naive CD4 clonotypes were common to a few donors. Relative to memory subsets, naive subsets generally showed larger estimated richness. Tissues were not sampled, only blood, and their repertoires likely differ.

The V segment lost 7 bases and the J segment 3 bases; nucleotides outside the gene matches: 2. Germline values: CDR1 SGHNT, CDR2 YYREEE (reference sequence). The CDR3 extends over 14 amino acids. As to this clone: Its antigen is not known.

CD8 cells regarded as naive lacked CD45RO, were positively chosen for CCR7, and omitted terminally differentiated effector memory CD45RA+ cells. Using immunoSEQ multiplex PCR, the repertoire was profiled, and TCRdb retains in-frame clones only, with some absent. Of 1.5 million to 2.5 million clones listed, just under 95% were seen once; the top ten hold more than 0.95%. This chain uses TRBV5-4 with TRBJ2-5; 14 bases map to TRBD2. This receptor was obtained from a man between 18 and 29 years old in good health. The specimen sequenced was naive CD8+ T cells sorted from blood. The CDR3 sequence is CASEGLAGEETQYF. The CDR3 nucleotides are TGTGCCAGCGAGGGACTAGCGGGGGAAGAGACCCAGTACTTC.